One TCR beta chain is described in this entry. It has no known antigen specificity. No qualities accompany the bases; no much larger clone lies one base away. Whole blood was collected in K2EDTA tubes by collaborating institutions according to the institutions' own protocols. For TCRbeta analysis, collaborators shipped samples in one of three forms: frozen whole blood, isolated PBMCs, or DNA extracted from either of those sample types. This sample was included in a study of blood T cell repertoires in COVID-19 (TCRdb year 2020). For the wider study: Samples from collaborators originated in the United States, Italy and Spain and spanned both the acute and convalescent phases of COVID-19. The material from the prospective study consisted of cDNA or gDNA derived from T cells, B-cell-depleted T cells, or PBMCs. Deeply sampled blood TCRbeta repertoires from subjects exposed to, actively infected with, or recovered from COVID-19 were included in the dataset. The repertoires were released in a freely available public database intended as a resource for research on the immune response to SARS-CoV-2. Samples were obtained from the ongoing ImmuneRACE study (first 160 participants) and from 950 to 1,500 subjects provided by 6 global collaborators. A de-identified subject ID, COVID-19 status, age in years and sex were almost always included in the sample metadata. Where available, HLA class I and class II types were obtained from metadata supplied by the sample provider rather than from assay-based typing. The full study reports these points: How much clinical and demographic metadata was included differed by source and by participant, and the metadata was provided uncurated.

Spanning cysteine to phenylalanine, the CDR3 consists of 13 amino acids. Kept here is only the CDR3 DNA, which spans 39 bases and is read in frame from base 1. According to the germline V gene (reference sequence), CDR1 reads LNHDA and CDR2 reads SQIVND. Cut back by 6 bases and 4 bases, the V and J ends lie 12 bases apart. TCRbeta CDR3 regions were amplified from genomic DNA by means of the immunoSEQ Assay, a bias-controlled multiplex PCR. The published analysis was carried out like this. The number of nucleated cells in each sample was estimated by amplification of reference gene primers within the assay. To quantify the absolute abundance of each unique TCRbeta CDR3 rearrangement, sequence reads were collapsed and filtered. For each sample, productive Simpson clonality was calculated as the square root of Simpson's diversity index over productive rearrangements. This is the immuneACCESS table as TCRdb keeps it, with only in-frame sequences that have V and J called. A part of the clones is gone; compared with another copy, unresolved V genes explain less than half, and the rest is unexplained. For V, J and clone size, that table is used; D and trimming come from the DNA. The sample table shows approximately 330,000 clones, and over 75% are seen once. The ten largest clonotypes hold under 5% of the sample.

This receptor was obtained from a woman aged 45-65 years with active or convalescent COVID-19. The receptor chain draws on TRBV19 and TRBJ1-1, with the D segment identity uncertain. Specimen: peripheral blood. CDR3 region: CASSPMRGTEAFF. The nucleotide sequence reads TGTGCCAGTAGCCCCATGCGGGGCACTGAAGCTTTCTTT.